This entry describes one T cell receptor beta chain. Its antigen is currently unknown. The length of the CDR3 is 17 residues. CDR1 is LGHNA, CDR2 YNFKEQ, per germline. V lost 0 bases and J lost 5; bases outside the gene matches: 8. The data were obtained in a study of cytomegalovirus exposure and HLA in healthy donors. At the level of the study: Membership in the Caucasian-associated ancestry cluster was found for around 85% of about 430 genotyped donors.

Study-wide results and caveats: Later analysis identified a missense DCLRE1C variant that was linked to TCR beta V- and J-gene trimming. An analysis was carried out later, and it reportedly showed fewer N-insertions in an Asian-associated ancestry cluster than the roughly 670-donor mean. Previous analysis showed most TCR beta V segments were productive about 87% or about 30% of the time.

It was with 60 Vbeta and 13 Jbeta primers that the PCR ran. Sequencing was performed with immunoSEQ multiplex PCR; in TCRdb, only in-frame clones are kept and a portion is missing. There are a few hundred thousand clones in the sample; about 89% occur only once, and around 1% lies in the top ten. The sequence came from a woman younger than 30 in good health and CMV-seronegative. V gene TRBV4-2 combines with J gene TRBJ2-7; TRBD2 agrees at 12 bases. The sequencing sample was made of PBMCs. The DNA for the CDR3 is TGTGCCAGCAGCCAAGATCATTCTAGCGGGGGGGACAACGAGCAGTACTTC. It translates to CASSQDHSSGGDNEQYF.